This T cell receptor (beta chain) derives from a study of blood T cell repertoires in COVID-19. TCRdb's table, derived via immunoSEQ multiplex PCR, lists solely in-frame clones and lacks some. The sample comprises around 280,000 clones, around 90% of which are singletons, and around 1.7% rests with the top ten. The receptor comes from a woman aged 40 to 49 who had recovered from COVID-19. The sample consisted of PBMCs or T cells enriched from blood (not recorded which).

The CDR3 nucleotides read TGTGCCAGCAGCTTCATCGGAGTGGACAATGAGCAGTTCTTC. Translating gives CASSFIGVDNEQFF. This chain joins TRBV7-2 and TRBJ2-1; no firm D call. Germline-derived CDR1 and CDR2 are SGHTA and FQGNSA. The CDR3 length is 14 residues. V was shortened by 3 bases and J by 5 bases, with 11 bases between the two germline ends.